These 11 T cell receptor beta chains share one sample of origin, sequenced in a study of T cell repertoires in cytomegalovirus infection. TCRdb passed the reads through MiXCR, listing each CDR3 protein once. The sample contains roughly 500,000 distinct CDR3 sequences, 16% of which appear only once. Sequenced input: CD8+ T cells from PBMCs. The source of these receptors is a human donor in good health (CMV status not recorded). Some clones in this sample may be carry-over from other donors' samples.

This chain uses TRBV6-1 with TRBJ1-1; TRBD1 matches at 10 bases. There are 15 residues in the CDR3. The germline V gene encodes CDR1 MNHNS and CDR2 SASEGT. J was trimmed by 1 base and V by 3 bases; bases with no gene match: 2. The CDR3 loop reads CASSEDRGTNTEAFF. The CDR3 DNA reads TGTGCCAGCAGTGAGGACAGGGGGACGAACACTGAAGCTTTCTTT.

The rearrangement joins TRBV12-5 to TRBJ1-1; 7 positions match TRBD1. Germline trimming cut 1 base from V and 8 bases from J; bases unmatched to any gene: 7. CDR3 size: 14 residues. Germline CDR1 is LGHNT and CDR2 is FRNRAP. The CDR3 here is CASGLGQGVLEAFF. The CDR3 bases are TGTGCTAGTGGTTTGGGACAGGGAGTTCTCGAAGCTTTCTTT.

The V call is TRBV28, the J call TRBJ2-7; 7 positions match TRBD2. The CDR3 has 16 amino acids. Germline CDR1 MDHEN, CDR2 SYDVKM. The V and J ends lost 2 bases and 2 bases, in that order; junction bases with no gene match: 9. For the CDR3, the DNA is TGTGCCAGCAGTTTAATGTGGGGCCTAGCGGCCTACGAGCAGTACTTC. Encoded protein: CASSLMWGLAAYEQYF.

In the case of this clonotype: The CDR3 does not end in the conserved phenylalanine or tryptophan, so this is likely a read error. The DNA is left out, because the CDR3 cannot be placed on it with certainty; the CDR3 is given as TCRdb lists it. The chain recombines TRBV7-9 with TRBJ2-1; no DNA check was done on the table's D call, TRBD1. Germline V gives CDR1 SEHNR, CDR2 FQNEAQ (reference sequence). The CDR3 is 14 residues long, ends included. The CDR3 sequence: CASSPVPAYNEQLL.

Ten or more counts support this clonotype. The rearrangement joins TRBV12-5 to TRBJ1-2; D is uncertain. Trimming took off 3 bases at V and 6 bases at J, with 8 bases between the two ends. Germline assignment: CDR1 LGHNT and CDR2 FRNRAP. The CDR3 has 12 residues. The chain's CDR3 is CASGLALDGYTF. CDR3 bases: TGTGCTAGTGGTTTAGCTTTGGATGGCTACACCTTC.

This clonotype has a count of ten or more. The chain carries TRBV7-9 and TRBJ2-7; D assignment may be TRBD1 or TRBD2 (5 bases each). V lost 1 base to trimming and J lost 0 bases, with 13 bases between them. This CDR3 contains 16 residues. Germline values: CDR1 SEHNR, CDR2 FQNEAQ (reference sequence). CDR3 region: CASSLVGGTDSYEQYF. CDR3 in DNA: TGTGCCAGCAGCTTAGTAGGTGGGACCGACTCCTACGAGCAGTACTTC.

The rearrangement links TRBV9 to TRBJ2-1; 8 bases align to TRBD2. The CDR3 runs 15 residues. Losses at the gene ends were 7 bases for V and 4 bases for J; bases not matched to a gene: 10. Germline values: CDR1 SGDLS, CDR2 YYNGEE. In DNA, the CDR3 is TGTGCCAGCTCCAAGGGGACGGGGGGGTACAATGAGCAGTTCTTC. It specifies CASSKGTGGYNEQFF.

In this sample, this clonotype turned up a few times. The J gene is TRBJ2-1, the V gene TRBV6-5; 11 bases fit TRBD1. Per germline, CDR1 MNHEY and CDR2 SVGAGI. This CDR3 region has 18 residues. J gave up 1 base and V 5 bases, and 10 bases lay outside the gene matches. The CDR3 nucleotides are TGTGCCAGCAGTCCCGTTGGGACAGGGGGAGAGTCCTACAATGAGCAGTTCTTC. Translating it yields CASSPVGTGGESYNEQFF.

This clonotype has at least ten counts. Relative to the germline gene, one junction end is altered; a read error may explain this. This chain links TRBV11-2 with TRBJ2-5, with 7 bases that match TRBD1. CDR1 and CDR2 (germline): SGHAT, FQNNGV. The CDR3 is made up of 14 amino acids. The CDR3 loop is CASSLAGGGETQYF. CDR3 DNA sequence: TGTGCCAGCAGTTTAGCAGGGGGTGGCGAGACCCAGTACTTC. Combining the CDR3 with reference TRBV11-2 and TRBJ2-5 gives the whole variable domain EAGVAQSPRYKIIEKRQSVAFWCNPISGHATLYWYQQILGQGPKLLIQFQNNGVVDDSQLPKDRFSAERLKGVDSTLKIQPAKLEDSAVYLCASSLAGGGETQYFGPGTRLLVL.

The chain employs TRBV23-1 and TRBJ1-1, with 7 bases that match TRBD1. TRBV23-1 carries the ORF label, with uncertain function. CDR3 length: 15 residues. The V segment lost 3 bases and the J segment 2 bases; nucleotides outside the gene matches: 6. CDR3 coding DNA: TGCGCCAGCAGTCATGATGGGACAGATAACACTGAAGCTTTCTTT. Protein product: CASSHDGTDNTEAFF.

This clonotype has a handful of counts. One base away lies a much larger clone, so this may be a sequencing read error. The genes are TRBV2 and TRBJ2-7; D unresolved. The germline CDR1 and CDR2 sequences are SNHLY and FYNNEI. The CDR3 runs 12 residues. V was shortened by 7 bases and J by 0 bases, with 7 bases between the two germline ends. The chain's CDR3 is CASTPSSYEQYF. The CDR3 nucleotides read TGTGCCAGCACCCCTAGCTCCTACGAGCAGTACTTC.